This entry is about one TCR beta chain. This record belongs to a study of blood T cell repertoires in COVID-19. Background on the study: Acute and convalescent COVID-19 specimens originated in the United States, Italy and Spain. In each case, the material was cDNA or gDNA derived from T cells, B-cell-depleted T cells, or PBMCs.

Original processing notes: Amplification from reference gene primers served as the basis for estimated nucleated cell counts. The assay was immunoSEQ multiplex PCR, and TCRdb's table has in-frame clones only and misses some. The D gene and trimming were derived from the DNA, and the V and J assignments and clone size from that table. The sample has about 62,000 clones, more than 80% seen once. The germline gives CDR1 GTSNPN, CDR2 SVGIG (reference sequence). The CDR3 is made up of 11 amino acids. V shed 3 bases and J shed 6 bases, with 8 bases lying between them. One Seattle source followed patients from active infection through their disease course.

Sequenced sample: peripheral blood. The rearrangement joins TRBV30 to TRBJ1-2; D not resolved. The TCR comes from a woman aged 60 to 75 with COVID-19, enrolled during active disease. The CDR3 coding sequence is TGTGCCTGGAGGGAGGTCGATGGCTACACCTTC. Protein sequence: CAWREVDGYTF.